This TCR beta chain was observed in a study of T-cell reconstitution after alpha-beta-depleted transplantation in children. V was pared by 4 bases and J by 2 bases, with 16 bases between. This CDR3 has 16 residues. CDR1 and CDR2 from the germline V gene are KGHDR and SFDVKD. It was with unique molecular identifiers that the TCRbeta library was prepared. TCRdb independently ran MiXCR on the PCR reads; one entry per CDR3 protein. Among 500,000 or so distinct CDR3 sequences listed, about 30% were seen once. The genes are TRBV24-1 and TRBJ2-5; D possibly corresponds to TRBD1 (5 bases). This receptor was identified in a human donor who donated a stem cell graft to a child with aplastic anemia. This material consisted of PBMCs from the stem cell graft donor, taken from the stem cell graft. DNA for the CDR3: TGTGCCACCAGTGACCCTAAGTTAGGGGCTCAAGAGACCCAGTACTTC. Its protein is CATSDPKLGAQETQYF.